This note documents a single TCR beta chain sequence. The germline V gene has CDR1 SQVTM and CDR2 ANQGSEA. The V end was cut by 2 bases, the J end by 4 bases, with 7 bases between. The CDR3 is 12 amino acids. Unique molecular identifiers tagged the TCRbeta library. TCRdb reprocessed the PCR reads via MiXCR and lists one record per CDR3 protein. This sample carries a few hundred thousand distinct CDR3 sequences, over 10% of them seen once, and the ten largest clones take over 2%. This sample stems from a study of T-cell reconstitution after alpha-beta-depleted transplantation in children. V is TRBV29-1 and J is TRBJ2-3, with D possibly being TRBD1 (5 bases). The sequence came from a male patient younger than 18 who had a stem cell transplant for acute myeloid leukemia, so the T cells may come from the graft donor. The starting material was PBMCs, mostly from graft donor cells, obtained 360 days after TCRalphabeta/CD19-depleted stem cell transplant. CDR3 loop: CSVERGPDTQYF. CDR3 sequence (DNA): TGCAGCGTTGAAAGGGGCCCAGATACGCAGTATTTT.